Shown below are 3 T cell receptor beta chains from a single sample sequenced in a study of response to subunit inactivated influenza vaccine (dated by TCRdb to the late 2010s). Receptor libraries were prepared by RT-PCR. Instrument used: Illumina HiSeq 2500. TCRdb handled the public reads itself, with Q25 trimming in fastp and clone calling in MiXCR, and kept productive beta chains. A single entry per CDR3 protein holds the most common genes and DNA from its merged rows. Across this sample there are about 700,000 distinct CDR3 sequences, with roughly 13% seen only once. The ten largest clonotypes hold 6.5% to 8.5% of the sample. This specimen was PBMCs from blood, taken 14 to 15 days before vaccination. The receptors come from a man between 45 and 60 years old who received an inactivated influenza vaccine. Donor details come from another sample of the same person, matched by shared clones.

The CDR3 is CASSRPQGASYEQYF. In DNA form, the CDR3 reads TGTGCCAGCAGCCGACCCCAGGGAGCCTCCTACGAGCAGTACTTC. The chain employs TRBV5-5 and TRBJ2-7; D possibly uses TRBD1 or TRBD2 (5 bases each). The germline V and J ends were trimmed by 4 bases and 0 bases, with 14 bases remaining between them. The CDR3 is 15 amino acids. Germline lookup yields CDR1 SGHKS and CDR2 YYEKEE (reference sequence).

The chain links TRBV7-9 to TRBJ2-2, with D perhaps matching TRBD2 (7 bases). CDR3 length: 16 residues. The germline V gene encodes CDR1 SEHNR and CDR2 FQNEAQ (reference sequence). With 6 bases removed from V and 0 bases from J, the gap between germline ends came to 14 bases. This CDR3 is CASRGGTPSNTGELFF. CDR3 nucleotides: TGTGCCAGCAGGGGGGGGACACCCTCGAACACCGGGGAGCTGTTTTTT.

The table lists this clonotype with a few counts. The chain has TRBV29-1 and TRBJ2-7, with D perhaps matching TRBD1 (6 bases). The CDR3 has 13 amino acids. Germline CDR1 is SQVTM and CDR2 is ANQGSEA. The ends were cut back, 3 bases at V and 4 bases at J, with 13 bases in the middle. The CDR3 nucleotides are TGCAGCGTTGAGGTCGACAGGAGATACGAGCAGTACTTC. It is translated as CSVEVDRRYEQYF.